This T cell receptor (beta chain) originates from a study of blood T cell repertoires in COVID-19. Study overall: Some COVID-19 samples were acute and others convalescent; all came from the United States, Italy and Spain. T cells, B-cell-depleted T cells, or PBMCs supplied cDNA or gDNA.

In the authors' workflow: Reference gene primer amplification gave estimated nucleated cell counts. Data came from immunoSEQ multiplex PCR; TCRdb stores just in-frame clones and leaves some out. Clone size and the V and J calls come from that table; the DNA yielded D and trimming. The data show about 20,000 clones, with about 89% seen just once and about 3.9% held by the top ten. As regards this clone: One end of the junction varies from germline; a read error may be responsible.

Per germline, CDR1 SGHTA and CDR2 FQGNSA. This CDR3 contains 15 residues. The clonotype was recovered from a human donor in a cohort sampled during active COVID-19. The sample comprised peripheral blood. The chain joins TRBV7-2 to TRBJ2-7; 8 positions agree with TRBD1. CDR3 DNA: TGTGCCAGCAGCGATGGACGCAACAGGGACGGGACAGGCCCATTC. As protein: CASSDGRNRDGTGPF.